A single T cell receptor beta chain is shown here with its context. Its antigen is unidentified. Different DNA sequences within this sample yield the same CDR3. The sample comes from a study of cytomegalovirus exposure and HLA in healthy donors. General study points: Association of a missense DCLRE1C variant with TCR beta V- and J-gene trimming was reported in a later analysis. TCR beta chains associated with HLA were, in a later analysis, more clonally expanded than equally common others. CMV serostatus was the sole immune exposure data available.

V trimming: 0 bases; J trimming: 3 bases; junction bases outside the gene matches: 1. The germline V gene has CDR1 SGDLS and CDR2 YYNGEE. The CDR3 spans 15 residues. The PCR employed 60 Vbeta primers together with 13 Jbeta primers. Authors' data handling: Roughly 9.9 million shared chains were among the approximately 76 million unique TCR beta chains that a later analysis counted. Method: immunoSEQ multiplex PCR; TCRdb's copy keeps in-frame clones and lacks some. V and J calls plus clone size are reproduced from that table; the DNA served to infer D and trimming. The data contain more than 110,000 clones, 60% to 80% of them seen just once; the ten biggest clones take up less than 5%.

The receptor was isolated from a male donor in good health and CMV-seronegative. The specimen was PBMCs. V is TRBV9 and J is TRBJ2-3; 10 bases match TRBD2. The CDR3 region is CASSVGTSGTDTQYF. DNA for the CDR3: TGTGCCAGCAGCGTAGGGACTAGCGGAACAGATACGCAGTATTTT.